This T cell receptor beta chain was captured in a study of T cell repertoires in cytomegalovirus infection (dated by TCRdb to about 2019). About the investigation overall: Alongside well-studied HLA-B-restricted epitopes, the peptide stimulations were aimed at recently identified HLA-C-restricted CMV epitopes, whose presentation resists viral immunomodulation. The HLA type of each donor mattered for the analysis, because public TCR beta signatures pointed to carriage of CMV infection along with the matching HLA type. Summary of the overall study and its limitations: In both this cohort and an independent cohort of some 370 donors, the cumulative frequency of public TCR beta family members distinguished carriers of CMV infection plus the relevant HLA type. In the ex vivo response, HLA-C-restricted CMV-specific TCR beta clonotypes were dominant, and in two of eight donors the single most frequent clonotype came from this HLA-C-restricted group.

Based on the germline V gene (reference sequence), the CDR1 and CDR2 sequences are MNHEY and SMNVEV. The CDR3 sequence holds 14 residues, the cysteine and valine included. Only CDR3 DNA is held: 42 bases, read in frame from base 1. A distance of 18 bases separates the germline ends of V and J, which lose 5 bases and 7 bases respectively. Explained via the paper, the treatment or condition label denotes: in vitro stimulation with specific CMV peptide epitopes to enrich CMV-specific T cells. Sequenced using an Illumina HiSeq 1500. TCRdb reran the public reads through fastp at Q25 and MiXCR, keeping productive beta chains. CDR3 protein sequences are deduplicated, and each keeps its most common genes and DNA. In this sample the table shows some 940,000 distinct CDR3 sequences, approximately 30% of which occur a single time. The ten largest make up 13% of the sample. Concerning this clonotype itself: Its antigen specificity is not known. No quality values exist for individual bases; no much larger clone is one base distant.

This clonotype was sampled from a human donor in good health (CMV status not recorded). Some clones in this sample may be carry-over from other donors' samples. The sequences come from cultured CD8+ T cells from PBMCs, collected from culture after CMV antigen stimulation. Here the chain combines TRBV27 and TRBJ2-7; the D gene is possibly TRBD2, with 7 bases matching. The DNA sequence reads TGTGCCAGCAGTCCTCGGGGGGCGCATTGGGAGCAGTACGTC. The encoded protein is CASSPRGAHWEQYV.